This is a list of T cell receptor beta chains from one sample in a study of beta chain features in type 1 diabetes. Repertoires were generated with immunoSEQ multiplex PCR, while TCRdb's copy carries only in-frame clones and drops some. This table holds approximately 170,000 clones, roughly 8% found once. Sequencing input: central memory CD4+ T cells from blood. The receptors shown here come from a middle-aged woman with type 1 diabetes. Both conserved end residues are part of each CDR3. A D gene is named only where the DNA matches it firmly. The listing skips clone size in some rows; elsewhere it reads once, few, many or a size class.

J | D | size | V | CDR3 | DNA
TRBJ2-5 | TRBD2 | few | TRBV18 | CASSPPRTSGSETQYF | TGTGCCAGCTCACCACCGAGGACTAGCGGGAGCGAGACCCAGTACTTC
TRBJ2-2 | - | few | TRBV4-2 | CASSPHTGANTGELFF | TGTGCCAGCAGCCCACATACGGGGGCGAACACCGGGGAGCTGTTTTTT
TRBJ1-5 | - | - | TRBV9 | CASSVGGNSNQPQHF | TGTGCCAGCAGCGTAGGAGGGAATAGCAATCAGCCCCAGCATTTT
TRBJ2-2 | TRBD2 | - | TRBV6-5 | CASSYSWLAATGELFF | TGTGCCAGCAGTTACTCGTGGCTAGCGGCTACCGGGGAGCTGTTTTTT
TRBJ1-2 | TRBD1 | few | TRBV4-1 | CASSQLYGTGGLDGNYGYTF | TGCGCCAGCAGCCAACTCTACGGGACAGGGGGCCTTGATGGTAACTATGGCTACACCTTC
TRBJ2-1 | TRBD2 | - | TRBV6-4 | CASSETGGSYNEQFF | TGTGCCAGCAGTGAGACGGGAGGCTCCTACAATGAGCAGTTCTTC
TRBJ2-7 | - | - | TRBV18 | CASSSRSGDEQYF | TGTGCCAGCTCCTCAAGGTCGGGGGACGAGCAGTACTTC
TRBJ2-5 | TRBD2 | - | TRBV28 | CASSPGREETQYF | TGTGCCAGCAGTCCTGGGAGGGAAGAGACCCAGTACTTC
TRBJ2-7 | - | - | TRBV4-3 | CASSQEVSGRGEQYF | TGCGCCAGCAGCCAAGAGGTCTCAGGAAGGGGAGAGCAGTACTTC
TRBJ2-1 | TRBD2 | few | TRBV6-5 | CASRAGTSDPNEQFF | TGTGCCAGCAGGGCCGGGACTAGCGATCCGAATGAGCAGTTCTTC
TRBJ2-1 | TRBD2 | - | TRBV19 | CASLRTSGGAGEQFF | TGTGCCAGTCTCCGGACTAGCGGGGGGGCAGGGGAGCAGTTCTTC
TRBJ1-2 | - | - | TRBV30 | CAWTTGSANYGYTF | TGTGCCTGGACCACAGGGTCAGCTAACTATGGCTACACCTTC
TRBJ2-1 | TRBD2 | few | TRBV23-1 | CASSHTSGRAFSYNEQFF | TGCGCCAGCAGTCACACTAGCGGGAGGGCGTTTTCCTACAATGAGCAGTTCTTC
TRBJ2-7 | - | few | TRBV9 | CASPNGGYEQYF | TGTGCCAGCCCAAATGGGGGGTACGAGCAGTACTTC
TRBJ1-6 | - | few | TRBV7-2 | CASSSPGGQGGSPLHF | TGTGCCAGCAGCTCCCCCGGAGGGCAGGGAGGCTCACCCCTCCACTTT
TRBJ1-5 | - | - | TRBV19 | CASSTLPVGSQPQHF | TGTGCCAGTAGTACTCTCCCGGTAGGGAGTCAGCCCCAGCATTTT
TRBJ2-2 | TRBD2 | - | TRBV6-4 | CASSGSGSTGELFF | TGTGCCAGCAGTGGGAGCGGGAGTACCGGGGAGCTGTTTTTT
TRBJ2-5 | TRBD2 | - | TRBV6-5 | CASSPTSGGSETQYF | TGTGCCAGCAGTCCGACTAGCGGGGGTTCGGAGACCCAGTACTTC
TRBJ2-3 | - | few | TRBV18 | CASSPMRSTDTQYF | TGTGCCAGCTCACCCATGCGAAGCACAGATACGCAGTATTTT
TRBJ1-2 | - | - | TRBV27 | CASSASLSYGYTF | TGTGCCAGCAGTGCCTCGCTCAGCTATGGCTACACCTTC
TRBJ2-2 | - | - | TRBV18 | CASSRNPGITYTGELFF | TGTGCCAGCTCACGGAATCCGGGGATAACCTACACCGGGGAGCTGTTTTTT
TRBJ2-1 | - | few | TRBV6-1 | CASRASNDNEQFF | TGTGCCAGCAGGGCATCGAATGACAATGAGCAGTTCTTC
TRBJ2-7 | TRBD2 | - | TRBV5-4 | CASTFGAGHSYEQYF | TGTGCCAGCACCTTCGGAGCGGGGCACTCCTACGAGCAGTACTTC
TRBJ1-1 | - | - | TRBV9 | CASSVGGAGNTEAFF | TGTGCCAGCAGCGTGGGGGGGGCAGGGAACACTGAAGCTTTCTTT
TRBJ2-1 | - | few | TRBV7-9 | CASSPLLSMNEQFF | TGTGCCAGCAGCCCACTACTATCAATGAATGAGCAGTTCTTC
TRBJ2-5 | - | few | TRBV6-5 | CASSSGTLKTQYF | TGTGCCAGCAGTTCGGGGACATTAAAGACCCAGTACTTC
TRBJ1-2 | - | few | TRBV5-8 | CASSWRTAVSNYGYTF | TGTGCCAGCAGCTGGAGGACGGCCGTCTCTAACTATGGCTACACCTTC
TRBJ2-2 | - | few | TRBV5-1 | CASSLGRRQAGELFF | TGCGCCAGCAGCTTGGGACGACGACAGGCCGGGGAGCTGTTTTTT
TRBJ2-3 | TRBD1 | - | TRBV18 | CASSQNPGQGITDTQYF | TGTGCCAGCTCCCAGAATCCGGGACAGGGTATCACAGATACGCAGTATTTT
TRBJ2-5 | TRBD2 | few | TRBV14 | CASSQESSGGPKETQYF | TGTGCCAGCAGCCAAGAGTCTAGCGGGGGCCCCAAGGAGACCCAGTACTTC
TRBJ1-5 | - | - | TRBV4-1 | CASSQVPQGVGNQPQHF | TGCGCCAGCAGCCAAGTTCCGCAGGGTGTGGGAAATCAGCCCCAGCATTTT
TRBJ1-2 | - | few | TRBV7-2 | CASRGGFRDYGYTF | TGTGCCTCGAGGGGGGGTTTCAGGGACTATGGCTACACCTTC
TRBJ2-5 | TRBD1 | - | TRBV7-9 | CASSIPRTGGETQYF | TGTGCCAGCAGCATACCCCGGACAGGGGGAGAGACCCAGTACTTC
TRBJ2-4 | TRBD1 | - | TRBV4-1 | CASSQPGQGKNIQYF | TGCGCCAGCAGCCAACCGGGACAGGGGAAAAACATTCAGTACTTC
TRBJ1-4 | - | few | TRBV4-2 | CASSQDGASTNEKLFF | TGTGCCAGCAGCCAAGATGGAGCCTCAACTAATGAAAAACTGTTTTTT
TRBJ2-5 | - | - | TRBV18 | CASSPPSGRETQYF | TGTGCCAGCTCACCACCGTCGGGGAGGGAGACCCAGTACTTC
TRBJ1-1 | TRBD1 | - | TRBV15 | CATSKGQGGTEAFF | TGTGCCACCAGCAAGGGACAGGGGGGCACTGAAGCTTTCTTT
TRBJ1-5 | - | - | TRBV7-2 | CASSFTRGSNQPQHF | TGTGCCAGCAGCTTTACAAGGGGAAGCAATCAGCCCCAGCATTTT
TRBJ1-6 | - | - | TRBV7-8 | CASSPGGGKNSPLHF | TGTGCCAGCAGCCCCGGAGGAGGGAAAAATTCACCCCTCCACTTT
TRBJ1-2 | TRBD1 | few | TRBV18 | CASSPERQGADGYTF | TGTGCCAGCTCACCAGAGAGACAGGGGGCCGATGGCTACACCTTC
TRBJ2-7 | - | - | TRBV5-4 | CASSLGGLTKGYEQYF | TGTGCCAGCAGCTTGGGGGGGCTGACAAAAGGGTACGAGCAGTACTTC
TRBJ1-1 | - | few | TRBV27 | CASSLSSWGILGTEAFF | TGTGCCAGCAGTTTATCTTCCTGGGGCATCCTCGGCACTGAAGCTTTCTTT
TRBJ1-5 | - | - | TRBV7-2 | CASSLAIGGHQPQHF | TGTGCCAGCAGCTTAGCCATCGGCGGGCATCAGCCCCAGCATTTT
TRBJ2-5 | TRBD2 | few | TRBV7-3 | CASSERTSGQETQYF | TGTGCCAGCAGCGAACGGACTAGCGGGCAAGAGACCCAGTACTTC
TRBJ1-1 | TRBD1 | few | TRBV9 | CASSFTGTGGTEAFF | TGTGCCAGCAGCTTTACCGGGACAGGGGGCACTGAAGCTTTCTTT
TRBJ1-2 | TRBD1 | - | TRBV7-2 | CASSPPGQLNYGYTF | TGTGCCAGCAGCCCCCCGGGACAGCTGAACTATGGCTACACCTTC
TRBJ2-7 | TRBD1 | - | TRBV7-3 | CASSLGGQNYEQYF | TGTGCCAGCAGCTTAGGGGGACAGAACTACGAGCAGTACTTC
TRBJ2-1 | TRBD2 | - | TRBV5-4 | CASTRLAGDNEQFF | TGTGCCAGCACCCGACTAGCGGGAGACAATGAGCAGTTCTTC
TRBJ2-2 | - | - | TRBV5-1 | CASSLGDNTGELFF | TGCGCCAGCAGCTTAGGGGATAACACCGGGGAGCTGTTTTTT
TRBJ1-1 | - | few | TRBV14 | CASSQANTEAFF | TGTGCCAGCAGCCAAGCAAACACTGAAGCTTTCTTT
TRBJ1-1 | - | - | TRBV28 | CASSLRSEAFF | TGTGCCAGCAGTTTGCGGAGTGAAGCTTTCTTT
TRBJ2-5 | - | - | TRBV7-2 | CASRSKETQYF | TGTGCCAGCAGGTCAAAAGAGACCCAGTACTTC